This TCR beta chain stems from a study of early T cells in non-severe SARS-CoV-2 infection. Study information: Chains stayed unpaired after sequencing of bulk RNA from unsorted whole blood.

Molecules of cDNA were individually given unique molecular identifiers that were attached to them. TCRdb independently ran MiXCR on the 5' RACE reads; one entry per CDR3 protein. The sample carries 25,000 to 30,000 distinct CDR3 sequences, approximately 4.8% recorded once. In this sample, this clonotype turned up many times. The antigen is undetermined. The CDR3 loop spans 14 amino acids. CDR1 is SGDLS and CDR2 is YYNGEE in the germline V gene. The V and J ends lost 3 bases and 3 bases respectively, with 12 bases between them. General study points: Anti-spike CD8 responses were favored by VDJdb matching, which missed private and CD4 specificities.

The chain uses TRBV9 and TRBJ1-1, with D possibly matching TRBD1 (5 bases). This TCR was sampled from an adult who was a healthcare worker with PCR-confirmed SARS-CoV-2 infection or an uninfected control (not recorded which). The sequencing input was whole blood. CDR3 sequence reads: CASSAPPRDTEAFF. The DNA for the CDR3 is TGTGCCAGCAGCGCCCCCCCCAGGGACACTGAAGCTTTCTTT.